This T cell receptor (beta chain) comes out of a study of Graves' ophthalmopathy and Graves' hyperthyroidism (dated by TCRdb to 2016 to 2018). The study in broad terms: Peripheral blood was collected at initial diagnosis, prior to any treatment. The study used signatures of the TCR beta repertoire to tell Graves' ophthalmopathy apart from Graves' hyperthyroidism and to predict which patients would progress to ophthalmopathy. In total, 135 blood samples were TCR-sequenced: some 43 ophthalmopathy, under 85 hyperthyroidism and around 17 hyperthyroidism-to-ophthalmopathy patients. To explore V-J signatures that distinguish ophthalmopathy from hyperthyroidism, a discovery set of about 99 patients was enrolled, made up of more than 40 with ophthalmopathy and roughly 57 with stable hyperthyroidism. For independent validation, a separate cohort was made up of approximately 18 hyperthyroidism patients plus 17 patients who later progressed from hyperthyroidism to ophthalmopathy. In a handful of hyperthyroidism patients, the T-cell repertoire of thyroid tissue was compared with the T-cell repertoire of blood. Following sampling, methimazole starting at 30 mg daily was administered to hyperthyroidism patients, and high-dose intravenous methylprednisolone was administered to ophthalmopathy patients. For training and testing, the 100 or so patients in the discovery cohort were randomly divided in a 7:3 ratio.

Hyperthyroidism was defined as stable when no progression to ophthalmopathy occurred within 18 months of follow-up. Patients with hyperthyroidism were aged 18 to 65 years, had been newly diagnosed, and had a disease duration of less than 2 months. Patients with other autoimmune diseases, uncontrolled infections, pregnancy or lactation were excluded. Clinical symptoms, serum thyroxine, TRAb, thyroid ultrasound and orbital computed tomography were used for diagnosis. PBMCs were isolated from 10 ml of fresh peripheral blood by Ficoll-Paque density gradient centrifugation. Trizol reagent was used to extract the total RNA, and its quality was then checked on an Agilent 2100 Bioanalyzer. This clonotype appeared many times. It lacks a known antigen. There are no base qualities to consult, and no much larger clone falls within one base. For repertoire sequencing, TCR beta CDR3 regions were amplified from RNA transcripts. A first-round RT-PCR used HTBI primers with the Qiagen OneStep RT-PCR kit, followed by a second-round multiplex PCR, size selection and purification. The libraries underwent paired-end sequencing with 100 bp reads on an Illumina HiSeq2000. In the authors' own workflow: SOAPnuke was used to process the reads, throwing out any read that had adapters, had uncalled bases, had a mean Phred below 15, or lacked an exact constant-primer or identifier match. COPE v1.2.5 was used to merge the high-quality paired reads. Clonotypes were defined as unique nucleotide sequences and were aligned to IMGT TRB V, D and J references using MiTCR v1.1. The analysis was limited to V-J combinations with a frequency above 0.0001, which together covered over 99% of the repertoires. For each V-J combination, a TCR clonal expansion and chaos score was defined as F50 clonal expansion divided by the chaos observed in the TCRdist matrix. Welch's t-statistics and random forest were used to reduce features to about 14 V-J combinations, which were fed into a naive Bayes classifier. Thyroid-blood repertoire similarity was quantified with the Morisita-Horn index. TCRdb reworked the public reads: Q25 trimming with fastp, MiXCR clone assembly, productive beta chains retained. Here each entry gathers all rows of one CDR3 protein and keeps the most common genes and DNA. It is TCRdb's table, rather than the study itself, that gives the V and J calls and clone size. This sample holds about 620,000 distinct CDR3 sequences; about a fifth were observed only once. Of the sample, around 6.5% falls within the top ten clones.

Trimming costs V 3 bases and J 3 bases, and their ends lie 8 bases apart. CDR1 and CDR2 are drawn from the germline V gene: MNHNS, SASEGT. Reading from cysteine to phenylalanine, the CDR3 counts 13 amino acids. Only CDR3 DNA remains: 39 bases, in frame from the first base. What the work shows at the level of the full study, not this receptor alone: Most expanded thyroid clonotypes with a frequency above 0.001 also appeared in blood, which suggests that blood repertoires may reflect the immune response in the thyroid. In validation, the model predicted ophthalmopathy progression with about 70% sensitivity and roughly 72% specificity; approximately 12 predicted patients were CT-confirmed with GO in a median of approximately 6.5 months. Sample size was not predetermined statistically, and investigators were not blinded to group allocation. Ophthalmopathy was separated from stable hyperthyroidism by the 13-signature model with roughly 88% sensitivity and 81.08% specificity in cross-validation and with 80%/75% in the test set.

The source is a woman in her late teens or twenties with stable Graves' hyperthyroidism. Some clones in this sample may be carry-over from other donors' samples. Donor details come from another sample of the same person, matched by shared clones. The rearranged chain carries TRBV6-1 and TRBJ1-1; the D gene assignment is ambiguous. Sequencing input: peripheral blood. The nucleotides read TGTGCCAGCAGTGACCAGGTCTACACTGAAGCTTTCTTT. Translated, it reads CASSDQVYTEAFF.